These T cell receptor beta chains were read from a single sample in a study of shared clonotypes between healthy human individuals. Repertoires were generated with immunoSEQ multiplex PCR, while TCRdb's copy carries only in-frame clones and drops some. The sample has roughly 500,000 clones, about 82% seen once. The sequenced material came from PBMCs. The source of these receptors is a woman aged 40 to 50 in good health. Some clones in this sample may be carry-over from other donors' samples. Each CDR3 is given without its conserved first and last residue.

v_gene: TRBV7-7
CDR3aa: ASSLGQTNTGELF

v_gene: TRBV10-2
CDR3aa: ASSGAGERTEAF

v_gene: TRBV7-3
CDR3aa: ASSDKGGTSYNEQF

v_gene: TRBV11-2
CDR3aa: ASSPGGHIRSEQY

v_gene: TRBV11-2
CDR3aa: ASSSQGDTEAF

v_gene: TRBV7-8
CDR3aa: ASSLVGSSGPYEQY

v_gene: TRBV7-2
CDR3aa: ASSSGQGAYGYT

v_gene: TRBV27
CDR3aa: ASSLEGWGQPQH

v_gene: TRBV7-2
CDR3aa: ASGGAGFLSEQF

v_gene: TRBV5-1
CDR3aa: ASSLRQGGGETQY

v_gene: TRBV2
CDR3aa: ASSEGDLAGYT

v_gene: TRBV27
CDR3aa: ASSLRWGEGAF

v_gene: TRBV27
CDR3aa: ASSLSWGNTEAF

v_gene: TRBV11-2
CDR3aa: ASSLGIVDTQY

v_gene: TRBV4-2
CDR3aa: ASSPSGVGEQY

v_gene: TRBV5-4
CDR3aa: ASSLDVGTPYEQY

v_gene: TRBV29-1
CDR3aa: SVLERGGSGYT

v_gene: TRBV7-2
CDR3aa: ASSPGGAAETQY

v_gene: TRBV7-8
CDR3aa: ASSLAGKHYEQY

v_gene: TRBV29-1
CDR3aa: SVVNPAETQY

v_gene: TRBV28
CDR3aa: ASHHWRDTEAF

v_gene: TRBV27
CDR3aa: ASSPLGGGLNQPQH

v_gene: TRBV2
CDR3aa: ASGINNEQF

v_gene: TRBV7-6
CDR3aa: ASSLVETSGRKGELF